One and the same sample provided the 4 T cell receptor beta chains below, sequenced in a study of early T cells in non-severe SARS-CoV-2 infection. MiXCR, applied by TCRdb to the 5' RACE reads, yields one record per CDR3 protein. The data contain 55,000 to 70,000 distinct CDR3 sequences, around 5.2% of them seen just once; the ten biggest clones take up roughly 6.4%. What was sequenced was whole blood. These TCRs come from an adult who was a healthcare worker with PCR-confirmed SARS-CoV-2 infection or an uninfected control (not recorded which).

This chain uses TRBV5-1 with TRBJ1-1; maybe TRBD1 (5 bases). The CDR3 contains 16 residues. Germline CDR1 SGHRS, CDR2 YFSETQ. The germline V and J ends were trimmed by 6 bases and 1 base, with 19 bases remaining between them. The CDR3 spells CASNSGLMRGNTEAFF. The CDR3 nucleotides read TGCGCCAGCAACTCGGGCCTGATGAGGGGGAACACTGAAGCTTTCTTT.

This clonotype was seen many times. CDR3 sequence reads: CAWSFKTLYNEQFF. CDR3 coding DNA: TGTGCCTGGAGTTTCAAGACCCTCTACAATGAGCAGTTCTTC. This chain connects TRBV30 to TRBJ2-1; D ambiguous. Germline assignment: CDR1 GTSNPN and CDR2 SVGIG (reference sequence). V lost 2 bases to trimming and J lost 3 bases, with 11 bases between them. The CDR3 consists of 14 residues.

The J gene is TRBJ1-1, the V gene TRBV27; D is perhaps TRBD1 (5 bases). CDR1 and CDR2 (germline): MNHEY, SMNVEV (reference sequence). CDR3 size: 15 residues. Trimming cost V 6 bases and J 7 bases, with 21 bases left between them. The CDR3 reads CASSQLGEGNVEAFF. DNA of the CDR3: TGTGCCAGCAGCCAACTAGGGGAGGGTAATGTTGAAGCTTTCTTT.

This clonotype was counted at least ten times. The chain carries TRBV11-2 and TRBJ2-5, with D possibly TRBD2 on 5 matching bases. This CDR3 has 11 residues. CDR1 and CDR2 from the germline V gene are SGHAT and FQNNGV. Trimming shortened V by 5 bases and J by 13 bases, and 14 bases separated the two germline ends. The CDR3 is CASSQTRERYF. The CDR3 bases are TGTGCCAGCAGCCAAACGAGGGAGAGGTACTTC. Full variable domain (outside the CDR3, taken from reference TRBV11-2 and TRBJ2-5): EAGVAQSPRYKIIEKRQSVAFWCNPISGHATLYWYQQILGQGPKLLIQFQNNGVVDDSQLPKDRFSAERLKGVDSTLKIQPAKLEDSAVYLCASSQTRERYFGPGTRLLVL.